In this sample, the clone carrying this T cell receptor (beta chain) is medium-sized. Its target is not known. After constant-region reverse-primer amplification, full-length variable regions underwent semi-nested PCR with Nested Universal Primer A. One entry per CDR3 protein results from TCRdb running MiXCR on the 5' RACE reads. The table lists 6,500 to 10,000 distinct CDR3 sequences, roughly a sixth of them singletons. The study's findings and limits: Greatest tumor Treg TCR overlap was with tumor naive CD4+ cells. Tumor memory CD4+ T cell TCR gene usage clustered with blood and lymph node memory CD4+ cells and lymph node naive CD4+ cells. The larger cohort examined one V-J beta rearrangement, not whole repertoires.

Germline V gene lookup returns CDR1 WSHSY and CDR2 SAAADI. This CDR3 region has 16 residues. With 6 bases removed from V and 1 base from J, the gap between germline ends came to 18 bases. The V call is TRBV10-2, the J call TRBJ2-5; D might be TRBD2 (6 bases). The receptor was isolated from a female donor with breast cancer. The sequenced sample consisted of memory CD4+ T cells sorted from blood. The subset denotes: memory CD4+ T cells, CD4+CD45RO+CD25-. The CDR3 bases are TGCGCCAGCAGCTACATTCTTAGCGGAGTCCAAGAGACCCAGTACTTC. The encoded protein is CASSYILSGVQETQYF.